One and the same sample provided the 5 T cell receptor beta chains below, sequenced in a study of blood T cells in healthy people across ages. Primers used in a second PCR of roughly 7 to 12 cycles were a sample-barcoded 5' primer and a J-beta primer mix. From the 5' RACE reads, TCRdb called clonotypes with MiXCR, one entry per CDR3 protein. This sample yields more than 800,000 distinct CDR3 sequences, of which around 28% are seen a single time; roughly 17% belongs to the top ten. The sample consisted of blood. The receptor set was obtained from a woman aged 80 or older in good health.

There are many counts of this clonotype. The gene calls are TRBV4-3 and TRBJ2-5, with TRBD1 matching over 9 bases. Germline CDR1 reads LGHNA; CDR2 reads YSLEER. V lost 2 bases to trimming and J lost 5 bases; unmatched junction nucleotides: 6. This CDR3 has 15 residues. CDR3 coding DNA: TGCGCCAGCAGCCAAACTCTGACAGGGGGGGAGACCCAGTACTTC. It specifies CASSQTLTGGETQYF.

This clonotype was recorded many times. With a much larger clone just one base away, this may be a read error. The V call is TRBV18, the J call TRBJ2-1; possibly TRBD1 or TRBD2 for D (6 bases each). The DNA end is more similar to TRBJ2-7, so the J call may be wrong. Germline V gene lookup returns CDR1 KGHSH and CDR2 LQKENI. This CDR3 has 15 amino acids. The CDR3 region is CASSRNRDSYNEQYF. The DNA for the CDR3 is TGTGCCAGCTCACGCAACAGGGACTCCTACAATGAGCAGTACTTC.

This clonotype occurred many times. J is TRBJ2-1 and V is TRBV7-2; no clear D. From germline, CDR1 is SGHTA and CDR2 FQGNSA. This CDR3 has 18 amino acids. Trimming stripped 2 bases from V and 4 bases from J, with 21 bases between. CDR3 in DNA: TGTGCCAGCAGCTTACCGAACACCCACCAGCGCCTTTACAATGAGCAGTTCTTC. Translating gives CASSLPNTHQRLYNEQFF.

Concerning this clonotype: A single base separates this from a much larger clone, so it may be a read error. The chain is built from TRBV11-3 and TRBJ2-1; a possible D gene is TRBD1 (6 bases). The J call may not be correct, given that the DNA end is closer to TRBJ2-7. There are 15 residues in the CDR3. In germline, CDR1 is SGHNT, CDR2 YENEEA. The CDR3 sequence: CASSFRGTTYNEQYF. CDR3 in DNA: TGTGCCAGCAGCTTTAGGGGGACCACCTACAATGAGCAGTACTTC.

The chain has TRBV12-5 and TRBJ1-5; D possibly corresponds to TRBD1 (5 bases). CDR1 is LGHNT and CDR2 is FRNRAP in the germline V gene. The CDR3 covers 15 residues. V was cut by 5 bases and J by 0 bases, with 11 bases left in between. The CDR3 DNA sequence: TGTGCTAGTGGTATTGGGGGGAATAGCAATCAGCCCCAGCATTTT. It yields the protein CASGIGGNSNQPQHF.